This T cell receptor (beta chain) was identified in a study of blood T cell repertoires in COVID-19. The overall study: Donors in the United States, Italy and Spain gave samples during acute or convalescent COVID-19. Sources were T cells, B-cell-depleted T cells, or PBMCs; the material itself was cDNA or gDNA.

The ends lost 5 bases at V and 4 bases at J; junction bases unmatched: 4. Germline V gives CDR1 SEHNR, CDR2 FQNEAQ (reference sequence). This CDR3 has 13 residues. Only one count was recorded for this clone. Patients in Seattle were enrolled during active infection, then followed longitudinally. Profiling relied on immunoSEQ multiplex PCR, and the TCRdb table lists in-frame clones only, not all of them. The sample yields 250,000 to 400,000 clones, 90% seen once. This chain connects TRBV7-9 to TRBJ2-7; 8 positions agree with TRBD1. The sequence was collected from a woman in her twenties or thirties with COVID-19, enrolled during active disease. Material for sequencing was peripheral blood. CDR3 residues: CASSTWTGYEQYF. CDR3 nucleotides: TGTGCCAGCAGCACTTGGACAGGGTACGAGCAGTACTTC.